Listed below are T cell receptor beta chains from one sample, sequenced in a study of technical replicates of blood from several donors. TCRdb keeps only in-frame clones here, not all; method: immunoSEQ multiplex PCR. The table has under 95,000 clones, roughly 94% seen once. Sequencing was performed on T cells isolated from PBMCs. Receptors were obtained from a human donor in good health. Both conserved end residues are part of each CDR3. D genes are given only for firm matches. Some rows mark clone size as missing; the rest say once, few, many or name a class of expanded clone.

CDR3: CASSYLLPNTEAFF; DNA: TGTGCCAGCAGCTATTTACTACCTAACACTGAAGCTTTCTTT; size: .; V: TRBV7-2; J: TRBJ1-1; D: .
CDR3: CASSPNSGSAYNEQFF; DNA: TGTGCCAGCAGTCCCAACAGCGGGTCTGCCTACAATGAGCAGTTCTTC; size: .; V: TRBV28; J: TRBJ2-1; D: .
CDR3: CASDHGQGRPSPLHF; DNA: TGCGCCAGCGACCACGGACAGGGACGCCCTTCACCCCTCCACTTT; size: .; V: TRBV10-1; J: TRBJ1-6; D: TRBD1
CDR3: CASSDVTGYF; DNA: TGTGCCAGCAGTGATGTAACAGGTTACTTT; size: .; V: TRBV2; J: TRBJ1-1; D: .
CDR3: CASSRDRDGDGQYF; DNA: TGTGCCAGCAGCCGGGACAGGGACGGGGATGGGCAGTACTTC; size: .; V: TRBV7-8; J: TRBJ2-7; D: TRBD1
CDR3: CASSLDRTALNTEAFF; DNA: TGTGCCAGCAGCTTAGATAGGACAGCCTTGAACACTGAAGCTTTCTTT; size: .; V: TRBV11-3; J: TRBJ1-1; D: .
CDR3: CASAQGRNEQYF; DNA: TGTGCCAGCGCGCAGGGGAGAAACGAGCAGTACTTC; size: .; V: TRBV2; J: TRBJ2-7; D: .
CDR3: CASRRTIATNEKLFF; DNA: TGTGCCAGCAGACGTACAATTGCAACTAATGAAAAACTGTTTTTT; size: .; V: TRBV28; J: TRBJ1-4; D: .
CDR3: CASSSVNQPQHF; DNA: TGTGCCAGCAGCTCAGTCAATCAGCCCCAGCATTTT; size: .; V: TRBV7-9; J: TRBJ1-5; D: .
CDR3: CASTAGGTEAFF; DNA: TGTGCCAGCACCGCGGGGGGCACTGAAGCTTTCTTT; size: once; V: TRBV2; J: TRBJ1-1; D: .
CDR3: CASSQGQVNSPLHF; DNA: TGTGCCAGCAGCCAAGGCCAGGTGAATTCACCCCTCCACTTT; size: .; V: TRBV4-2; J: TRBJ1-6; D: .
CDR3: CLILDTGTGGPNYGYTF; DNA: TGCCTGATATTAGACACCGGGACAGGGGGCCCCAACTATGGCTACACCTTC; size: .; V: TRBV29-1; J: TRBJ1-2; D: TRBD1
CDR3: CASSQGGNSGYTF; DNA: TGCGCCAGCAGCCAAGGAGGGAACAGTGGCTACACCTTC; size: .; V: TRBV4-1; J: TRBJ1-2; D: .
CDR3: CASSQRGGPTNEKLFF; DNA: TGTGCCAGCAGTCAAAGAGGGGGTCCAACTAATGAAAAACTGTTTTTT; size: .; V: TRBV28; J: TRBJ1-4; D: .